The rows below give T cell receptor beta chains drawn from one sample of a study of OX40 agonist ivuxolimab in advanced cancers. Data came from immunoSEQ multiplex PCR; TCRdb stores just in-frame clones and leaves some out. Of some 50,000 clones in the sample, 80% to 90% were seen once. The source was CD4+ or CD8+ T cells sorted from blood, collected in a trial of the OX40 agonist ivuxolimab. All receptors derive from an adult with an advanced solid tumor such as melanoma, head and neck, liver or kidney cancer. Both conserved end residues are part of each CDR3. Fields, in order: V gene, D gene, J gene, clone size, CDR3 protein, CDR3 DNA. A D gene is named only where the DNA matches it firmly. Expanded clones are given a class, and other clones once, few, many or no size at all.

TRBV29-1	-	TRBJ1-5	-	CSVEVRGLGQPQHF	TGCAGCGTTGAAGTAAGGGGTCTTGGACAGCCCCAGCATTTT
TRBV5-1	TRBD1	TRBJ1-1	few	CASSLAMGQSNTEAFF	TGCGCCAGCAGCTTGGCTATGGGACAGTCGAACACTGAAGCTTTCTTT
TRBV14	-	TRBJ1-2	once	CASSQVPGRGYTF	TGTGCCAGCAGCCAAGTACCGGGCCGTGGCTACACCTTC
TRBV25-1	-	TRBJ2-3	-	CASSEKVSTDTQYF	TGTGCCAGCAGTGAAAAGGTCAGCACAGATACGCAGTATTTT
TRBV19	TRBD1	TRBJ1-5	-	CASSIRRDRVGQPQHF	TGTGCCAGTAGTATCCGGCGGGACAGGGTCGGGCAGCCCCAGCATTTT
TRBV4-2	TRBD1	TRBJ1-3	-	CASSQVGTEGNTIYF	TGTGCCAGCAGCCAAGTCGGGACAGAGGGAAACACCATATATTTT
TRBV6-5	TRBD2	TRBJ2-7	-	CASSYSTGGRGYEQYF	TGTGCCAGCAGTTACTCGACGGGCGGGAGGGGGTACGAGCAGTACTTC
TRBV7-7	-	TRBJ1-3	-	CASSLGQGPGNTIYF	TGTGCCAGCAGCTTAGGGCAGGGGCCTGGAAACACCATATATTTT
TRBV4-1	TRBD1	TRBJ1-4	-	CASSQEGGPDRGTNEKLFF	TGCGCCAGCAGCCAAGAGGGAGGACCGGACAGGGGAACTAATGAAAAACTGTTTTTT
TRBV29-1	TRBD1	TRBJ2-7	-	CSVVAAPGQGLFLGEQYF	TGCAGCGTTGTGGCTGCCCCGGGACAGGGACTCTTTTTGGGCGAGCAGTACTTC
TRBV30	TRBD1	TRBJ1-2	-	CAWRLGTGKGYTF	TGTGCCTGGAGGTTGGGGACAGGAAAAGGCTACACCTTC
TRBV28	TRBD1	TRBJ1-6	-	CASGPSGTGNYNSPLHF	TGTGCCAGCGGACCCTCGGGGACAGGGAATTATAATTCACCCCTCCACTTT
TRBV5-1	-	TRBJ2-3	-	CASSLEPDGDTQYF	TGCGCCAGCAGCTTGGAACCCGATGGGGATACGCAGTATTTT
TRBV6-5	-	TRBJ2-7	-	CASRLSRAYEQYF	TGTGCCAGCAGGCTTTCACGAGCCTACGAGCAGTACTTC
TRBV28	TRBD1	TRBJ1-4	-	CVTGGLNEKLFF	TGTGTGACAGGGGGCCTGAACGAAAAACTGTTTTTT
TRBV5-5	-	TRBJ2-3	-	CASSLGVSGSTDTQYF	TGTGCCAGCAGCTTAGGGGTTAGTGGAAGTACAGATACGCAGTATTTT
TRBV28	-	TRBJ1-1	-	CVSTTGPMNTEAFF	TGTGTCTCCACCACCGGACCCATGAACACTGAAGCTTTCTTT
TRBV5-1	-	TRBJ2-7	-	CASSLGIGEQYF	TGCGCCAGCAGCTTGGGGATCGGCGAGCAGTACTTC
TRBV7-9	-	TRBJ2-1	-	CASRPRDHSYNEQFF	TGTGCCAGCAGACCACGGGACCACTCCTACAATGAGCAGTTCTTC
TRBV11-2	-	TRBJ1-6	-	CASSRGLYNSPLHF	TGTGCCAGCAGCCGGGGTCTCTATAATTCACCCCTCCACTTT
TRBV4-1	-	TRBJ2-2	-	CASSQVDMGLRTGELFF	TGCGCCAGCAGCCAAGTGGACATGGGTTTACGCACCGGGGAGCTGTTTTTT
TRBV28	-	TRBJ2-7	once	CASRIAEEQYF	TGTGCCAGCAGAATAGCGGAAGAGCAGTACTTC